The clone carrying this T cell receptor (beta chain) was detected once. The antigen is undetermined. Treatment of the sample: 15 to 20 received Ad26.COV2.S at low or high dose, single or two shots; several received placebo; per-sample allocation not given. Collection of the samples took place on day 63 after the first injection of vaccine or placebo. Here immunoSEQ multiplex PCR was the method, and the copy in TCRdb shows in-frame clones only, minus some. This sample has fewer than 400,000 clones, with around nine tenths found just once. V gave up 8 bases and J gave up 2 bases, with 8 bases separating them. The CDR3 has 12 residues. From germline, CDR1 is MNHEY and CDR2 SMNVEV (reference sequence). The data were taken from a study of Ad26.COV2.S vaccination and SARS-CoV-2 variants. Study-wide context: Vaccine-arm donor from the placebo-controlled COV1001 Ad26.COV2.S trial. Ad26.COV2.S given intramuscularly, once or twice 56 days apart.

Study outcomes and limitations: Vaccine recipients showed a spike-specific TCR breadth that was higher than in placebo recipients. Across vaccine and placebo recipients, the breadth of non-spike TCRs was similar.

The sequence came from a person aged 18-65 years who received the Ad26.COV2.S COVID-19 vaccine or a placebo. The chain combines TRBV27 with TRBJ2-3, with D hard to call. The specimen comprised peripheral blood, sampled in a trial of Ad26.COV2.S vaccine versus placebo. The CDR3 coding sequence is TGTGCCAGCGGAGATTACACAGATACGCAGTATTTT. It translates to CASGDYTDTQYF.